Below, 8 T cell receptor beta chains from the same sample are listed, as sequenced in a study of OX40 agonist ivuxolimab in advanced cancers. Libraries were prepared by immunoSEQ multiplex PCR; TCRdb keeps only in-frame clonotypes and omits some of them. Of 20,000 to 25,000 clones in the sample, over 65% were seen once. This specimen was CD4+ or CD8+ T cells sorted from blood, taken in a trial of the OX40 agonist ivuxolimab. These receptor sequences come from an adult with an advanced solid tumor such as melanoma, head and neck, liver or kidney cancer.

The V call is TRBV7-3, the J call TRBJ1-2; D is uncertain. CDR1 is SGHTA and CDR2 is FQGTGA in the germline V gene. Trimming took 5 bases from V and 0 from J, leaving 10 bases between them. This CDR3 has 14 amino acids. The CDR3 loop is CASSQDGANYGYTF. In DNA form, the CDR3 reads TGTGCCAGCAGCCAAGACGGTGCTAACTATGGCTACACCTTC.

The DNA for the CDR3 is TGCGCCAGCAGCCAAGTACAGGGGCTGGTCTATGGCTACACCTTC. This translates into CASSQVQGLVYGYTF. This chain connects TRBV4-1 to TRBJ1-2; 7 bases agree with TRBD1. The CDR3 extends over 15 amino acids. Germline V lookup: CDR1 MGHRA, CDR2 YSYEKL. With 1 base clipped from V and 4 bases from J, the junction kept 6 bases outside the gene matches.

This clone was counted a single time. The chain joins TRBV30 to TRBJ2-2; D could derive from TRBD1 or TRBD2 (6 bases each). CDR1 and CDR2 (germline): GTSNPN, SVGIG (reference sequence). Trimming left V 6 bases short and J 5 bases short, with 19 bases between. The CDR3 sequence is 15 residues long. DNA for the CDR3: TGTGCCTGTCCCCTCCGTGGGGGGCGTACCGGGGAGCTGTTTTTT. Translating it yields CACPLRGGRTGELFF.

This sequence joins TRBV7-9 and TRBJ2-7, with D uncertain. V lost 5 bases to trimming and J lost 1 base, with 9 bases between them. Germline CDR1 reads SEHNR; CDR2 reads FQNEAQ (reference sequence). The CDR3 consists of 13 residues. The CDR3 spells CASSNEASYEQYF. CDR3 sequence (DNA): TGTGCCAGCAGCAACGAAGCGTCCTACGAGCAGTACTTC.

V usage is TRBV7-2 and J usage is TRBJ2-7, with TRBD2 identical over 8 bases. The length of the CDR3 is 17 residues. Germline-derived CDR1 and CDR2 are SGHTA and FQGNSA. Trimming cost V 0 bases and J 2 bases; bases outside gene matches: 9. CDR3 region: CASSLAAPGGWPYEQYF. The CDR3 DNA reads as TGTGCCAGCAGCTTAGCGGCCCCGGGGGGGTGGCCCTACGAGCAGTACTTC.

The J gene is TRBJ2-2, the V gene TRBV27, with D possibly TRBD2 on 6 matching bases. Germline CDR1 reads MNHEY; CDR2 reads SMNVEV (reference sequence). Trimming stripped 7 bases from V and 3 bases from J, with 12 bases between. CDR3 length: 14 residues. CDR3 sequence reads: CASTTGLHTGELFF. In nucleotides, the CDR3 is TGTGCCAGCACCACGGGACTCCACACCGGGGAGCTGTTTTTT.

This sequence joins TRBV6-5 and TRBJ1-2, with D perhaps TRBD1 (5 bases). The CDR3 length is 14 residues. Trimming stripped 2 bases from V and 4 bases from J, with 11 bases between. Germline V gives CDR1 MNHEY, CDR2 SVGAGI. CDR3 protein: CASSYPGSPYGYTF. In DNA form, the CDR3 reads TGTGCCAGCAGTTACCCAGGGTCCCCCTATGGCTACACCTTC.

This clone has just one count. V usage is TRBV29-1 and J usage is TRBJ2-3; possibly TRBD1 or TRBD2 for D (5 bases each). V dropped 7 bases and J dropped 5 bases, with 13 bases sitting between them. CDR1 and CDR2 from the germline V gene are SQVTM and ANQGSEA. The CDR3 contains 12 residues. In nucleotides, the CDR3 is TGCAGCGCCGACGGGACCGGAGATACGCAGTATTTT. Amino acid sequence: CSADGTGDTQYF.